The 32 T cell receptor beta chains listed next were all sequenced from one sample in a study of blood T cell repertoires in COVID-19. The method was immunoSEQ multiplex PCR; TCRdb's version includes in-frame clones alone and lacks a portion of them. The repertoire holds about 400,000 clones, 87% seen once, with around 1.9% in the top ten. Sequencing was done on a sample of PBMCs or T cells enriched from blood (not recorded which). Every receptor here comes from a man aged 35 to 55 in a cohort exposed to, infected with or recovered from COVID-19 (not recorded which).

The V call is TRBV7-7, the J call TRBJ2-7, with 8 bases matching TRBD1. This CDR3 contains 14 residues. With V trimmed by 2 bases and J by 11 bases, 11 bases remained unmatched. Germline-derived CDR1 and CDR2 are SSHAT and FNYEAQ (reference sequence). This chain's CDR3 is CASSLPTSDRGEYF. The CDR3 DNA follows: TGTGCCAGCAGCTTACCGACATCCGACAGGGGCGAGTACTTC.

The genes are TRBV7-9 and TRBJ2-1; maybe TRBD2 (5 bases). The CDR3 consists of 16 residues. CDR1 and CDR2 (germline): SEHNR, FQNEAQ (reference sequence). V was shortened by 5 bases and J by 1 base, with 15 bases between the two germline ends. The CDR3 DNA sequence: TGTGCCAGCAGCCAGTGGGCTAGCATATCCTACAATGAGCAGTTCTTC. Its translation is CASSQWASISYNEQFF. Complete variable domain (other parts from reference TRBV7-9 and TRBJ2-1): DTGVSQNPRHKITKRGQNVTFRCDPISEHNRLYWYRQTLGQGPEFLTYFQNEAQLEKSRLLSDRFSAERPKGSFSTLEIQRTEQGDSAMYLCASSQWASISYNEQFFGPGTRLTVL.

V usage is TRBV4-1 and J usage is TRBJ2-7, with 7 bases aligning to TRBD1. In germline, CDR1 is MGHRA, CDR2 YSYEKL. Trimming at V came to 1 base and at J to 3 bases, leaving 3 bases not matched to a gene. The CDR3 runs 14 residues. The CDR3 DNA sequence: TGCGCCAGCAGCCAAGTTGACAGGGACTACGAGCAGTACTTC. The encoded protein is CASSQVDRDYEQYF.

This clone was observed a handful of times. The chain combines TRBV28 with TRBJ2-3; TRBD1 agrees at 7 bases. Trimming at V came to 5 bases and at J to 3 bases, leaving 8 bases not matched to a gene. The germline gives CDR1 MDHEN, CDR2 SYDVKM. The CDR3 sequence is 15 residues long. In DNA, the CDR3 is TGTGCCAGCAGTCCCGGGACAGCTAAAACAGATACGCAGTATTTT. This encodes CASSPGTAKTDTQYF.

This rearrangement joins TRBV10-2 to TRBJ1-5; 7 nucleotides align to TRBD1. Germline assignment: CDR1 WSHSY and CDR2 SAAADI. The CDR3 runs to 15 residues. With V trimmed by 2 bases and J by 2 bases, 3 bases remained unmatched. For the CDR3, the DNA is TGCGCCAGCAGTGAGCAAGGGGGCGGCAATCAGCCCCAGCATTTT. This codes for CASSEQGGGNQPQHF.

The genes are TRBV14 and TRBJ2-1, with TRBD2 matching over 10 bases. This CDR3 comprises 18 residues. The germline CDR1 and CDR2 sequences are SGHDN and FVKESK. Losses at the gene ends were 1 base for V and 0 bases for J; bases not matched to a gene: 6. CDR3 nucleotide sequence: TGTGCCAGCAGCCAAGCCCTACTAGCGGGGAGCTCCTACAATGAGCAGTTCTTC. This codes for CASSQALLAGSSYNEQFF.

The chain recombines TRBV4-1 with TRBJ1-5; D unresolved. CDR1 and CDR2 (germline): MGHRA, YSYEKL. Deletions cut 1 base from V and 6 bases from J, with 10 bases between. The CDR3 runs 14 residues. The CDR3 DNA follows: TGCGCCAGCAGCCAAGTAAGCGATCTTCAGCCCCAGCATTTT. It translates to CASSQVSDLQPQHF.

The chain carries TRBV28 and TRBJ2-7; a weak D match, TRBD2 (6 bases). The V gene's germline CDR1 is MDHEN and CDR2 SYDVKM. Deletions cut 5 bases from V and 3 bases from J, with 20 bases between. The CDR3 loop spans 16 amino acids. The CDR3 protein is CASSNQPGTGRYEQYF. CDR3 nucleotide sequence: TGTGCCAGCAGTAATCAACCCGGGACTGGGCGCTACGAGCAGTACTTC.

This clone was seen a few times. V gene TRBV5-5 combines with J gene TRBJ2-1; the match to TRBD2 covers 8 bases. CDR1 is SGHKS, CDR2 YYEKEE, per germline (reference sequence). The V segment lost 0 bases and the J segment 8 bases; nucleotides outside the gene matches: 10. The CDR3 length is 16 residues. The DNA for the CDR3 is TGTGCCAGCAGCTTGGAAGGTACGGGAGGGCCCTATGAGCAGTTCTTC. This encodes CASSLEGTGGPYEQFF.

The chain recombines TRBV5-1 with TRBJ2-5, with D possibly being TRBD1 (6 bases). The germline V and J ends were trimmed by 0 bases and 0 bases, with 12 bases remaining between them. This CDR3 is built from 16 residues. CDR1 is SGHRS, CDR2 YFSETQ, per germline. CDR3 in amino acids: CASSLGVRQDQETQYF. The CDR3 region has the DNA TGCGCCAGCAGCTTGGGGGTGAGACAGGACCAAGAGACCCAGTACTTC.

The J gene is TRBJ1-1, the V gene TRBV2; D is uncertain. The CDR3 has 14 residues. The V gene lost 4 bases and the J gene lost 4 bases, with 13 bases spanning the gap. CDR1 and CDR2 (germline): SNHLY, FYNNEI. As DNA, the CDR3 is TGTGCCAGCAGTGTGGAGAAGGTCTCCACTGAAGCTTTCTTT. Encoded protein: CASSVEKVSTEAFF.

The chain recombines TRBV30 with TRBJ1-6, with unresolved D. Germline-derived CDR1 and CDR2 are GTSNPN and SVGIG (reference sequence). This CDR3 region has 13 residues. Trimming removed 2 bases at V and 4 bases at J, with 6 bases between. CDR3 loop: CAWSRRYNSPLHF. CDR3 bases: TGTGCCTGGAGTCGGCGGTATAATTCACCCCTCCACTTT.

The chain carries TRBV19 and TRBJ1-5; the D gene is possibly TRBD1 (5 bases). The CDR3 contains 16 residues. CDR1 is LNHDA and CDR2 is SQIVND in the germline V gene (reference sequence). Trimming shortened V by 7 bases and J by 4 bases, and 20 bases separated the two germline ends. In nucleotides, the CDR3 is TGTGCCAGTACCTCACTTCGCGGAAAGGGGAATCAGCCCCAGCATTTT. Translated: CASTSLRGKGNQPQHF.

V is TRBV6-5 and J is TRBJ1-2, with 7 bases aligning to TRBD1. Per germline, CDR1 MNHEY and CDR2 SVGAGI. CDR3 size: 15 residues. The V gene end was trimmed by 6 bases and the J gene end by 0 bases; junction bases not matched to a gene: 7. The CDR3 reads CASRRDRMPNYGYTF. The DNA of the CDR3 is TGTGCCAGCAGAAGGGACAGAATGCCTAACTATGGCTACACCTTC.

The V gene is TRBV27, the J gene TRBJ2-7, with 8 nucleotides matching TRBD2. The CDR3 runs to 16 residues. Trimming removed 0 bases from V and 3 bases from J; junction bases left unmatched: 7. CDR1 is MNHEY and CDR2 is SMNVEV in the germline V gene (reference sequence). The chain's CDR3 is CASSLSSGSVFYEQYF. The CDR3 DNA reads as TGTGCCAGCAGTTTATCGAGCGGGAGCGTATTCTACGAGCAGTACTTC.

The chain couples TRBV15 to TRBJ2-2; 8 nucleotides match TRBD2. Trimming removed 1 base from V and 7 bases from J; junction bases left unmatched: 8. This CDR3 region has 16 residues. The germline CDR1 and CDR2 sequences are LNHNV and YYDKDF (reference sequence). The CDR3: CATSRGAGGRDGELFF. CDR3 in DNA: TGTGCCACCAGCAGAGGGGCGGGAGGCAGGGACGGGGAGCTGTTTTTT.

This sequence joins TRBV10-1 and TRBJ2-2, with D maybe TRBD1 (6 bases). This CDR3 comprises 13 residues. CDR1 WNHNN and CDR2 SYGVQD come from the germline V gene (reference sequence). With 7 bases removed from V and 6 bases from J, the gap between germline ends came to 12 bases. In DNA, the CDR3 is TGCGCCAGCAATTTACAGGGCTCCGGGGAGCTGTTTTTT. Amino acid sequence: CASNLQGSGELFF.

The chain is built from TRBV9 and TRBJ2-7; 7 bases are shared with TRBD2. Germline CDR1 SGDLS, CDR2 YYNGEE. This CDR3 is 14 amino acids long. V was pared by 0 bases and J by 0 bases, with 0 bases of the junction left unmatched. CDR3 in DNA: TGTGCCAGCAGCGTAGGCGGGAGCTCCTACGAGCAGTACTTC. Translated: CASSVGGSSYEQYF.

This clone has only a few counts. This sequence joins TRBV3-1 (or the pseudogene TRBV3-2) and TRBJ2-7, with 7 bases identical to TRBD1. CDR3 length: 15 residues. The germline CDR1 and CDR2 sequences are LGHDT and YNNKEL (reference sequence). V shed 1 base, J shed 1 base, and the junction held 4 bases outside the gene matches. The CDR3 coding sequence is TGTGCCAGCAGCCAAGCCTGGACAGGTTCCTACGAGCAGTACTTC. Amino acids: CASSQAWTGSYEQYF.

The chain joins TRBV19 to TRBJ2-6, with D perhaps matching TRBD1 (5 bases). Germline V gene sequence: CDR1 LNHDA, CDR2 SQIVND (reference sequence). The germline V and J ends were trimmed by 2 bases and 0 bases, with 17 bases remaining between them. The CDR3 loop spans 19 amino acids. CDR3 DNA: TGTGCCAGTAGTATAAGAAGGACATTGTCTGTCTCTGGGGCCAACGTCCTGACTTTC. Translated: CASSIRRTLSVSGANVLTF.

On this clone itself: Other DNA sequences within the sample encode an identical CDR3. The V call is TRBV15, the J call TRBJ2-1, with D tentatively TRBD1 (6 bases). Trimming stripped 5 bases from V and 0 bases from J, with 11 bases between. CDR3 length: 15 amino acids. Germline V gene sequence: CDR1 LNHNV, CDR2 YYDKDF (reference sequence). CDR3 protein: CATSRGGASYNEQFF. The DNA for the CDR3 is TGTGCCACCAGCCGTGGGGGCGCCTCCTACAATGAGCAGTTCTTC.

CDR3 in amino acids: CASRVGWLAGDTQYF. In DNA, the CDR3 is TGTGCCAGCAGGGTTGGGTGGTTAGCGGGAGATACGCAGTATTTT. The chain carries TRBV6-5 and TRBJ2-3; 7 nucleotides agree with TRBD2. CDR3 length: 15 amino acids. From germline, CDR1 is MNHEY and CDR2 SVGAGI. With 6 bases clipped from V and 5 bases from J, the junction kept 11 bases outside the gene matches.

This chain links TRBV5-4 with TRBJ1-2; a weak D match, TRBD1 (5 bases). Trimming stripped 0 bases from V and 2 bases from J, with 8 bases between. The V gene's germline CDR1 is SGHNT and CDR2 YYREEE (reference sequence). This CDR3 is 14 amino acids long. CDR3 residues: CASSLVGQNYGYTF. CDR3 bases: TGTGCCAGCAGCTTGGTAGGACAAAACTATGGCTACACCTTC. The complete variable domain, with remaining parts taken from reference TRBV5-4 and TRBJ1-2, reads ETGVTQSPTHLIKTRGQQVTLRCSSQSGHNTVSWYQQALGQGPQFIFQYYREEENGRGNFPPRFSGLQFPNYSSELNVNALELDDSALYLCASSLVGQNYGYTFGSGTRLTVV.

This chain joins TRBV7-9 and TRBJ2-7; 9 bases align to TRBD2. The CDR3 is 19 amino acids. The V gene's germline CDR1 is SEHNR and CDR2 FQNEAQ (reference sequence). V dropped 5 bases and J dropped 0; count of bases not matched to a gene: 17. The CDR3 loop reads CASSPSVPGLAESSYEQYF. In DNA, the CDR3 is TGTGCCAGCAGCCCATCCGTCCCGGGACTAGCCGAGAGCTCCTACGAGCAGTACTTC.

The chain links TRBV15 to TRBJ1-2, with 12 bases identical to TRBD1. Germline loops: CDR1 LNHNV, CDR2 YYDKDF (reference sequence). V lost 1 base, J lost 8 bases, and 5 bases stayed unmatched. The CDR3 sequence is 15 residues long. For the CDR3, the DNA is TGTGCCACCAGCAGAGGGGGACAGGGGGCGCGCGGCTACACCTTC. Translating it yields CATSRGGQGARGYTF.

This clone was picked up one time. V gene TRBV2 combines with J gene TRBJ2-1; 7 nucleotides align to TRBD1. This CDR3 has 16 residues. V was pared by 3 bases and J by 5 bases, with 10 bases of the junction left unmatched. Germline CDR1 SNHLY, CDR2 FYNNEI. As DNA, the CDR3 is TGTGCCAGCAGTGAGGTGACAGGGTTAATTCACAATGAGCAGTTCTTC. Amino acids: CASSEVTGLIHNEQFF.

This clone has just a few counts. The CDR3 DNA sequence: TGTGCCAGCAGTTTAAAGACGCCGACTTATGGCTACACCTTC. Translation: CASSLKTPTYGYTF. This sequence joins TRBV27 and TRBJ1-2; no reliable D call. The V end was cut by 2 bases, the J end by 5 bases, with 12 bases between. The CDR3 has 14 residues. Looked up from germline, CDR1 is MNHEY and CDR2 is SMNVEV (reference sequence).

The rearrangement joins TRBV12-5 to TRBJ2-3; TRBD2 matches at 9 bases. The CDR3 runs to 18 residues. CDR1 and CDR2 (germline): LGHNT, FRNRAP. V was clipped by 4 bases and J by 0 bases; unmatched bases: 11. The CDR3 region is CASGSGTSYDASTDTQYF. In DNA form, the CDR3 reads TGTGCTAGTGGTTCCGGGACTAGCTACGACGCTAGCACAGATACGCAGTATTTT.

V gene TRBV27 combines with J gene TRBJ1-3, with TRBD1 matching over 9 bases. The CDR3 runs 15 residues. Losses at the gene ends were 8 bases for V and 0 bases for J; bases not matched to a gene: 5. Germline V lookup: CDR1 MNHEY, CDR2 SMNVEV (reference sequence). The CDR3 nucleotides read TGTGCCAGCGGACGGGGACAGGGCTCTGGAAACACCATATATTTT. The encoded protein is CASGRGQGSGNTIYF.

This clone is a singleton in its sample. The V gene is TRBV6-2 or TRBV6-3, the J gene TRBJ1-2; D gene unclear. The germline V and J ends were trimmed by 4 bases and 7 bases, with 7 bases remaining between them. CDR3 size: 11 residues. Germline CDR1 and CDR2: MNHEY and SVGEGT. The CDR3: CASSSLGGYTF. CDR3 nucleotides: TGTGCCAGCAGTTCCCTAGGTGGCTACACCTTC.

The gene calls are TRBV4-1 and TRBJ1-1; weak D call: TRBD1 (5 bases). Germline CDR1 is MGHRA and CDR2 is YSYEKL. The CDR3 spans 14 residues. V shed 1 base and J shed 1 base, with 7 bases lying between them. CDR3 loop: CASSQGQRNTEAFF. The CDR3 bases are TGCGCCAGCAGCCAAGGACAGAGGAACACTGAAGCTTTCTTT.

The gene calls are TRBV11-3 and TRBJ2-3, with a tentative D call TRBD2 (5 bases). CDR1 is SGHNT, CDR2 YENEEA, per germline. The CDR3 length is 14 residues. Trimming removed 3 bases at V and 1 base at J, with 8 bases between. CDR3 sequence: CASSLAGRTDTQYF. The CDR3, as DNA: TGTGCCAGCAGCTTGGCGGGTCGCACAGATACGCAGTATTTT.